This T cell receptor beta chain was observed in a study of T cells in Graves' hyperthyroidism and ophthalmopathy. Study-wide results and caveats: Model-based prediction identified ophthalmopathy a median roughly six months prior to its onset.

The trim removed 3 bases at V and 5 bases at J, leaving 7 bases unmatched. Germline CDR1 and CDR2: DFQATT and SNEGSKA (reference sequence). The CDR3 length is 14 residues. In regard to this clonotype: No antigen is known for it.

Uncontrolled infection, other autoimmune disease, pregnancy or lactation barred patients from enrollment. TCR beta CDR3 regions were amplified from RNA. HTBI primers drove first-round RT-PCR of the TCR CDR3. Via MiXCR, TCRdb re-called the multiplex PCR reads, giving one row per CDR3 protein. The sample lists 330,000 or so distinct CDR3 sequences; roughly 18% were seen once. This chain joins TRBV20-1 and TRBJ2-3, with 8 bases identical to TRBD2. The sample comprised blood. The receptor was isolated from a man in his fifties with Graves' ophthalmopathy. The chain's CDR3 is CSASPGGAKDTQYF. CDR3 in DNA: TGCAGTGCTAGCCCGGGGGGGGCTAAAGATACGCAGTATTTT.